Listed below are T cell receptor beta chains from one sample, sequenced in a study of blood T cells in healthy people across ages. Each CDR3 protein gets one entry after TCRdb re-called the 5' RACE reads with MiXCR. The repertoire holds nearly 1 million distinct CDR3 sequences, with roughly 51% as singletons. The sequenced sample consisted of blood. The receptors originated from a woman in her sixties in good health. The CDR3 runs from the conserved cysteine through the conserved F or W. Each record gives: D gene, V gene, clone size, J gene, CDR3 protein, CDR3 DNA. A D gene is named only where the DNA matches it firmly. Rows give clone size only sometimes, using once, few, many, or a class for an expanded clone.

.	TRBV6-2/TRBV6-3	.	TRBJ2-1	CASSYIAGSGQFF	TGTGCCAGCAGTTACATTGCCGGCTCGGGGCAGTTCTTC
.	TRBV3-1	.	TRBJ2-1	CASSQGGTLHNEQFF	TGTGCCAGCAGCCAAGGGGGCACTCTCCACAATGAGCAGTTCTTC
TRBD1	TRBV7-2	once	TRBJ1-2	CASSPAWTGMGGYTF	TGTGCCAGCAGCCCCGCCTGGACAGGCATGGGTGGCTACACCTTC
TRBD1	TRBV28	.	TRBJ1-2	CASSSLGTGIDYGYTF	TGTGCCAGCAGTTCCCTTGGGACAGGGATCGACTATGGCTACACCTTC
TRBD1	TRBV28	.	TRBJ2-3	CASSSHQGDEDTQYF	TGTGCCAGCAGTTCTCATCAGGGGGATGAAGATACGCAGTATTTT
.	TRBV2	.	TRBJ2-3	CASMGQPVDTQYF	TGTGCCAGCATGGGGCAGCCCGTGGATACGCAGTATTTT
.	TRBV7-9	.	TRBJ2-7	CASSPPSFEQYF	TGTGCCAGCAGCCCACCTAGCTTCGAGCAGTACTTC
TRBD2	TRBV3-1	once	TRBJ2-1	CASSRGGNGEQFF	TGTGCCAGCAGCCGGGGAGGGAACGGTGAGCAGTTCTTC
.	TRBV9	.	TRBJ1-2	CASSVGHLYGYTF	TGTGCCAGCAGCGTAGGGCATCTGTATGGCTACACCTTC
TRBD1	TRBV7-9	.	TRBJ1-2	CASSPGDRVISGYTF	TGTGCCAGCAGCCCGGGGGACAGGGTTATTAGTGGCTACACCTTC
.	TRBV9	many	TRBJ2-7	CASSVGGGAYEQYF	TGTGCCAGCAGCGTAGGTGGGGGTGCCTACGAGCAGTACTTC
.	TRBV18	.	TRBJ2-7	CASSRTEEQYF	TGTGCCAGCTCACGGACAGAGGAGCAGTACTTC
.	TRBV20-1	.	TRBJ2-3	CSARAQSALLTPDTSGQYF	TGCAGTGCTAGAGCCCAGTCGGCATTACTTACTCCCGATACGTCAGGGCAGTATTTT
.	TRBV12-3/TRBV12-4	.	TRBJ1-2	CASSLGGQRPGYGYTF	TGTGCCAGCAGTTTAGGAGGGCAGAGACCAGGCTATGGCTACACCTTC
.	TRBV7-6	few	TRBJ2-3	CASSSIRGNTDTQYF	TGTGCCAGCAGCTCCATTCGGGGGAACACGGATACGCAGTATTTT
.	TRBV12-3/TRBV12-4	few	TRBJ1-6	CASSNRNSPLHF	TGTGCCAGCAGTAACCGTAATTCACCCCTCCACTTT
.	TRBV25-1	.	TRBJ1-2	CASSESTDGYTF	TGTGCCAGCAGTGAAAGCACAGATGGCTACACCTTC